These 5 T cell receptor beta chains share one sample of origin, sequenced in a study of cytomegalovirus exposure and HLA in healthy donors. In the PCR, 60 Vbeta and 13 Jbeta primers were used. The data were produced by immunoSEQ multiplex PCR, yet TCRdb's version contains in-frame clones alone and is incomplete. The table includes around 120,000 clones, about 80% detected once. The sequenced sample consisted of PBMCs. Receptor source: a boy aged 2 to 9 in good health and CMV-seronegative.

This rearrangement joins TRBV6-6 to TRBJ2-5; 10 nucleotides match TRBD1. The trim removed 7 bases at V and 4 bases at J, leaving 9 bases unmatched. The length of the CDR3 is 15 residues. Germline V gene sequence: CDR1 MNHNY, CDR2 SVGAGI (reference sequence). CDR3 sequence reads: CASNTGTGASETQYF. CDR3 DNA sequence: TGTGCCAGCAATACCGGGACAGGGGCTTCAGAGACCCAGTACTTC.

The rearrangement uses TRBV7-9 and TRBJ2-2, with D possibly TRBD1 on 5 matching bases. This CDR3 spans 14 amino acids. V gave up 5 bases and J gave up 2 bases, with 9 bases separating them. The germline CDR1 and CDR2 sequences are SEHNR and FQNEAQ (reference sequence). CDR3 region: CASSLDSNTGELFF. The CDR3 region has the DNA TGTGCCAGCAGCCTCGACAGTAACACCGGGGAGCTGTTTTTT.

J is TRBJ2-1 and V is TRBV6-4; 9 positions agree with TRBD2. The V segment lost 4 bases and the J segment 4 bases; nucleotides outside the gene matches: 2. Germline V gene data show CDR1 as MRHNA and CDR2 as SNTAGT. CDR3 length equals 14 residues. The chain's CDR3 is CASSARGGYNEQFF. CDR3 coding DNA: TGTGCCAGCAGTGCGCGGGGGGGATACAATGAGCAGTTCTTC.

V usage is TRBV18 and J usage is TRBJ1-1, with D unresolved. The V end was cut by 4 bases, the J end by 2 bases, with 8 bases between. The CDR3 extends over 13 amino acids. Germline CDR1 is KGHSH and CDR2 is LQKENI. The CDR3 sequence is CASSQDFNTEAFF. In DNA form, the CDR3 reads TGTGCCAGCTCACAGGACTTCAACACTGAAGCTTTCTTT. Full variable domain (missing parts from reference TRBV18 and TRBJ1-1): NAGVMQNPRHLVRRRGQEARLRCSPMKGHSHVYWYRQLPEEGLKFMVYLQKENIIDESGMPKERFSAEFPKEGPSILRIQQVVRGDSAAYFCASSQDFNTEAFFGQGTRLTVV.

This clone was counted a few times. V gene TRBV11-3 combines with J gene TRBJ2-1; the D gene is possibly TRBD2 (6 bases). CDR3 length: 18 amino acids. Deletions cut 2 bases from V and 0 bases from J, with 17 bases between. Per the germline V gene, CDR1 is SGHNT and CDR2 is YENEEA. CDR3 amino acids: CASSLKISGPISYNEQFF. CDR3 in DNA: TGTGCCAGCAGCTTAAAAATAAGCGGGCCCATCTCCTACAATGAGCAGTTCTTC. Drawing the rest from reference TRBV11-3 and TRBJ2-1, the complete variable domain is EAGVVQSPRYKIIEKKQPVAFWCNPISGHNTLYWYLQNLGQGPELLIRYENEEAVDDSQLPKDRFSAERLKGVDSTLKIQPAELGDSAVYLCASSLKISGPISYNEQFFGPGTRLTVL.